This T cell receptor beta chain originates from a study of cytomegalovirus exposure and HLA in healthy donors. Study-level findings and limits: In vitro, three CMV-associated chains proved specific for CMV antigens. Later analysis identified a missense DCLRE1C variant that was linked to TCR beta V- and J-gene trimming. The study reported that TCR beta sequences accurately predicted HLA-A and HLA-B alleles in most subjects.

To note about this clone: Its antigen is unknown.

The V segment lost 0 bases and the J segment 1 base; nucleotides outside the gene matches: 6. CDR3 length equals 17 residues. The germline gives CDR1 WSHSY, CDR2 SAAADI. The PCR ran on 60 Vbeta and 13 Jbeta primers. The data were produced by immunoSEQ multiplex PCR, yet TCRdb's version contains in-frame clones alone and is incomplete. The sample has about 150,000 clones; roughly 86% are singletons. The origin of this receptor is a girl aged 10-17 years in good health and CMV-seropositive. This sequence joins TRBV10-2 and TRBJ2-5; TRBD2 matches 9 bases. The sequenced material came from PBMCs. This CDR3 reads CASSESRLAGPQETQYF. The CDR3 region has the DNA TGCGCCAGCAGTGAGTCGCGGCTAGCGGGGCCCCAAGAGACCCAGTACTTC.